This T cell receptor (beta chain) was recorded in a study of T-cell reconstitution after alpha-beta-depleted transplantation in children. The study, taken as a whole, reports: There were reportedly several hundred expanded graft clones from which alpha-beta T cells came about two months after transplant. Recipient T cells and thymic progenitors that survived were the source of the high TCRbeta diversity seen at day 60 in some patients.

The TCRbeta library incorporated unique molecular identifiers. TCRdb passed the PCR reads through MiXCR, listing each CDR3 protein once. Here the sample spans a few hundred thousand distinct CDR3 sequences, over 9.5% being singletons. CDR3 length equals 16 residues. Germline values: CDR1 SNHLY, CDR2 FYNNEI. Trimming removed 6 bases from V and 7 bases from J, with 22 bases in between. On this clonotype itself: Its antigen is unknown.

This rearrangement joins TRBV2 to TRBJ2-1; TRBD2 is a possible D gene (7 bases). The TCR sequence derives from a boy in the first two years of life with acute myeloid leukemia, due to receive a stem cell transplant. The sample in question was PBMCs, obtained before TCRalphabeta/CD19-depleted stem cell transplant. CDR3 nucleotides: TGTGCCAGCAGCCGGAGATTAGGGGGGGGGCCGAATGAGCAGTTCTTC. The encoded protein is CASSRRLGGGPNEQFF.